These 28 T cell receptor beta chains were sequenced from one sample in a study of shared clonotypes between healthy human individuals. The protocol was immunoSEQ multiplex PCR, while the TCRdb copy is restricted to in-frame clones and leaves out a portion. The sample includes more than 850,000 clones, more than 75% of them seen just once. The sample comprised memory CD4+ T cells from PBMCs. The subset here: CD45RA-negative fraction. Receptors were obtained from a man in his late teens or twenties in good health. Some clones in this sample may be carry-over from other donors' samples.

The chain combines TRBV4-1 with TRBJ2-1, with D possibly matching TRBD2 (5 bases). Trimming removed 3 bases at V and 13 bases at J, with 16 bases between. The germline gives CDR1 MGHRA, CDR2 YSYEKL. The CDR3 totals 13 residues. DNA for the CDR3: TGCGCCAGCAGCCAGGCCCGGCCCGGGGTACAGTTCTTC. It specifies CASSQARPGVQFF.

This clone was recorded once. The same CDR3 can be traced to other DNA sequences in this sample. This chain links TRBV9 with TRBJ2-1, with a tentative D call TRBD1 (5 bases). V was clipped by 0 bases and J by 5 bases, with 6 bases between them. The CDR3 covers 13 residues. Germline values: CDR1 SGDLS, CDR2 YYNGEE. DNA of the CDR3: TGTGCCAGCAGCGTAGGACAGAACAATGAGCAGTTCTTC. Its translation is CASSVGQNNEQFF.

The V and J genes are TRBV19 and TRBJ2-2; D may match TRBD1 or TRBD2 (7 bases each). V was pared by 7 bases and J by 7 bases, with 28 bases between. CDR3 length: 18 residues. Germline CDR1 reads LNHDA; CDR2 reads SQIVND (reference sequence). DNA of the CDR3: TGTGCCAGTACCGTTCTAGGGGGCGGGAGTTATCGGATCGGGGAGCTGTTTTTT. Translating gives CASTVLGGGSYRIGELFF.

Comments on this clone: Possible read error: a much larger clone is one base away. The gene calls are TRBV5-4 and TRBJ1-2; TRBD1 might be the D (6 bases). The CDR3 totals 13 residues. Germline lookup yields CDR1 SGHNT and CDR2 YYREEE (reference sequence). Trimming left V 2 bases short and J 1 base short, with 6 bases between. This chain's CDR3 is CASSLGGNYGYTF. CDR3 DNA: TGTGCCAGCAGCTTAGGGGGTAACTATGGCTACACCTTC.

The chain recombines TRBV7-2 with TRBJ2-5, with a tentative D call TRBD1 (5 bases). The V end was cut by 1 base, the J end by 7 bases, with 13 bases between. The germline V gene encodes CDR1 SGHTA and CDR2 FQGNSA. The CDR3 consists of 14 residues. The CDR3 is CASSLEQGLGTQYF. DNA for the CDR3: TGTGCCAGCAGCTTAGAGCAGGGCTTGGGGACCCAGTACTTC.

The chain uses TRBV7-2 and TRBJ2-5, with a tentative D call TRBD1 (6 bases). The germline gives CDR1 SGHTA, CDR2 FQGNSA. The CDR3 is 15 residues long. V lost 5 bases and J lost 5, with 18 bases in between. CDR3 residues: CASSITGTYTETQYF. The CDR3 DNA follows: TGTGCCAGCAGCATCACCGGGACATACACGGAGACCCAGTACTTC.

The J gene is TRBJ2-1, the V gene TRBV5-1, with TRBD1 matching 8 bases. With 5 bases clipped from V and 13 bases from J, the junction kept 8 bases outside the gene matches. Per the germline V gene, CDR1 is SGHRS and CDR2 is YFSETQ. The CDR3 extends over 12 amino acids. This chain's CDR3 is CASRPDRGRQFF. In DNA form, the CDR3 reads TGCGCCAGCAGACCCGACAGGGGAAGACAGTTCTTC.

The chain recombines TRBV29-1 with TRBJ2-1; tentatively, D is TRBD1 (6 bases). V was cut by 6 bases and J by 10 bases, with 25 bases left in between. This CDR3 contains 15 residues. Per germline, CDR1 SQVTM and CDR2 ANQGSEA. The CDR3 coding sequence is TGCAGCGTGGGGGCCAGACTTCGACCTAATACCGAGCAGTTCTTC. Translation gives CSVGARLRPNTEQFF.

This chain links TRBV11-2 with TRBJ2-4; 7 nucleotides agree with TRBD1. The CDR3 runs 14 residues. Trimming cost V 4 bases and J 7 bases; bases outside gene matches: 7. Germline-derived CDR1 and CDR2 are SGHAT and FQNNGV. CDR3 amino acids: CASSSRGIGNIQYF. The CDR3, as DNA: TGTGCCAGCAGCTCCAGGGGGATTGGGAACATTCAGTACTTC.

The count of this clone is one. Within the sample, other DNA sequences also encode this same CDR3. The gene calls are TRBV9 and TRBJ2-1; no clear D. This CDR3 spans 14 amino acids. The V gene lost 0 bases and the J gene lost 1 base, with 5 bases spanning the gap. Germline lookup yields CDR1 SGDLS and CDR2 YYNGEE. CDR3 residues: CASSVAASYNEQFF. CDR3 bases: TGTGCCAGCAGCGTAGCGGCGTCCTACAATGAGCAGTTCTTC.

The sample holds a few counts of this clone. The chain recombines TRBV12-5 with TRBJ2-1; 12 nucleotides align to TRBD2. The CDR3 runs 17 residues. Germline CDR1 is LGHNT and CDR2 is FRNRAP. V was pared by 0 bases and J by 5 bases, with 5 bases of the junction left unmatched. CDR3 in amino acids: CASGLVPSGRAHNEQFF. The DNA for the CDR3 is TGTGCTAGTGGTTTGGTGCCTAGCGGGAGGGCGCACAATGAGCAGTTCTTC.

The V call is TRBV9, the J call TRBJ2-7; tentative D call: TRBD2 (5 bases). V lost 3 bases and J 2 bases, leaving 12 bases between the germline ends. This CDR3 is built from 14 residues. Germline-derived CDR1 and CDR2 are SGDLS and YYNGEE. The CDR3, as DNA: TGTGCCAGCAGCGCCCCTTGGGAGCCCTACGAGCAGTACTTC. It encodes CASSAPWEPYEQYF.

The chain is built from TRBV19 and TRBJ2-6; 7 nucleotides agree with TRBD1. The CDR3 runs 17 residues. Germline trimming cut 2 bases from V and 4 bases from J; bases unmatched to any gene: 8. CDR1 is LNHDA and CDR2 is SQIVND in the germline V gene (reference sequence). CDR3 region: CASSIRTGAGGANVLTF. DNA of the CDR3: TGTGCCAGTAGTATACGTACAGGGGCAGGAGGGGCCAACGTCCTGACTTTC.

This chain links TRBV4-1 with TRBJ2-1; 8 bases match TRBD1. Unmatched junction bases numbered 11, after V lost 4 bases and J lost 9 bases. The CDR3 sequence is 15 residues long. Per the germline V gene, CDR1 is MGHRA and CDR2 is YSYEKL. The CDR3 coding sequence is TGCGCCAGCAGCCCCAGGGGGCCCCCCGAGACTGAGCAGTTCTTC. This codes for CASSPRGPPETEQFF.

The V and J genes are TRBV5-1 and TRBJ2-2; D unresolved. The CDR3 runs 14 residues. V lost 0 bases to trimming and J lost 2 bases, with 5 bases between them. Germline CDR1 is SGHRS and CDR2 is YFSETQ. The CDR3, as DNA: TGCGCCAGCAGCTTGGAAGTTAACACCGGGGAGCTGTTTTTT. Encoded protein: CASSLEVNTGELFF. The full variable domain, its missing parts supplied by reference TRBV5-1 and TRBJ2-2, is KAGVTQTPRYLIKTRGQQVTLSCSPISGHRSVSWYQQTPGQGLQFLFEYFSETQRNKGNFPGRFSGRQFSNSRSEMNVSTLELGDSALYLCASSLEVNTGELFFGEGSRLTVL.

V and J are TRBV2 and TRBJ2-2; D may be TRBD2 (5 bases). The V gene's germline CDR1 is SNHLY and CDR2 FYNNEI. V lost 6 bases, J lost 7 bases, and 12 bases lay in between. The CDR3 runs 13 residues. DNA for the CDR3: TGTGCCAGCAGGAGGGCCTTCGGCGGGGAGCTGTTTTTT. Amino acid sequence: CASRRAFGGELFF.

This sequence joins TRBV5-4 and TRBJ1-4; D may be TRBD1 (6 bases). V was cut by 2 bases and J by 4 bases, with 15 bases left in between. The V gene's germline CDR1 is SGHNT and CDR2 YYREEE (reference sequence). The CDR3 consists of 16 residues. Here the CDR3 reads CASSLGGRGRNEKLFF. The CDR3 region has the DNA TGTGCCAGCAGCTTAGGGGGACGAGGCCGTAATGAAAAACTGTTTTTT.

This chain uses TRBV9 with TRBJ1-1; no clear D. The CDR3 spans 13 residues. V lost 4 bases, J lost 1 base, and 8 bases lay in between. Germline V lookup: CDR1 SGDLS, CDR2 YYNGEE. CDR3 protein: CASSKTANTEAFF. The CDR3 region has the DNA TGTGCCAGCAGCAAAACAGCGAACACTGAAGCTTTCTTT.

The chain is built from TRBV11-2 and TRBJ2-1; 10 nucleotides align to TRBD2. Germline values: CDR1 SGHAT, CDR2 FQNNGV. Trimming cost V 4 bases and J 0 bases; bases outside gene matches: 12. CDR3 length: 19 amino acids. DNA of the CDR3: TGTGCCAGCAGCTCCCTTGGGACTAGCGCCGATAGCTCCTACAATGAGCAGTTCTTC. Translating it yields CASSSLGTSADSSYNEQFF. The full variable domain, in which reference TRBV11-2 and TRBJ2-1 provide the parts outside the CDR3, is EAGVAQSPRYKIIEKRQSVAFWCNPISGHATLYWYQQILGQGPKLLIQFQNNGVVDDSQLPKDRFSAERLKGVDSTLKIQPAKLEDSAVYLCASSSLGTSADSSYNEQFFGPGTRLTVL.

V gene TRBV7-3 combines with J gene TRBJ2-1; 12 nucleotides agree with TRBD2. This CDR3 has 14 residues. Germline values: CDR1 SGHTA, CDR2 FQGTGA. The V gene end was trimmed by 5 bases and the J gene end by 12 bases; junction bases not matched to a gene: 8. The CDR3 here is CASSPGLAGDLQFF. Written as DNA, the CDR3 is TGTGCCAGCAGCCCGGGACTAGCGGGTGACCTGCAGTTCTTC.

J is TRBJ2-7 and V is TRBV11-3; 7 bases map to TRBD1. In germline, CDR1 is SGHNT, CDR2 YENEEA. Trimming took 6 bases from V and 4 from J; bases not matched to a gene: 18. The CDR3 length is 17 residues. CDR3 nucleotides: TGTGCCAGCAGTCTTCCAGGGGGTGCCGGGGTTTTGTACGAGCAGTACTTC. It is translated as CASSLPGGAGVLYEQYF.

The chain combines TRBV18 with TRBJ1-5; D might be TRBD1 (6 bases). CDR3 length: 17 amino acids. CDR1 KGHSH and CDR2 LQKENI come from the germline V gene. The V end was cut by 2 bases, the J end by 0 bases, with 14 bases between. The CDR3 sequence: CASSPFSSDSSNQPQHF. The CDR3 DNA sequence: TGTGCCAGCTCACCATTCTCCTCGGACAGTAGCAATCAGCCCCAGCATTTT.

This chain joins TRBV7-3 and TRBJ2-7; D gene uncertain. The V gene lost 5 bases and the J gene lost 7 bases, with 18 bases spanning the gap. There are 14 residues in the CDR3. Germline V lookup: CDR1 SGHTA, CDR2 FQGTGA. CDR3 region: CASSPTPGTTEQYF. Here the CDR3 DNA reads TGTGCCAGCAGCCCAACCCCTGGCACAACGGAGCAGTACTTC.

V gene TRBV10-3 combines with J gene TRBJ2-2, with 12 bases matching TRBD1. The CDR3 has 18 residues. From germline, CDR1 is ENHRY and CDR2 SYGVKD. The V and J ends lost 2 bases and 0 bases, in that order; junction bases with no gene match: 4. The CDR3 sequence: CAISERGTGGANTGELFF. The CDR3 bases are TGTGCCATCAGTGAGAGGGGGACAGGGGGCGCGAACACCGGGGAGCTGTTTTTT.

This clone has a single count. CDR3: CASSLLTSGLETQYF. DNA of the CDR3: TGTGCCAGCAGCTTACTGACTAGCGGGTTGGAGACCCAGTACTTC. The chain links TRBV11-2 to TRBJ2-5, with 10 bases matching TRBD2. V trimming: 2 bases; J trimming: 5 bases; junction bases outside the gene matches: 5. The CDR3 covers 15 residues. Per the germline V gene, CDR1 is SGHAT and CDR2 is FQNNGV.

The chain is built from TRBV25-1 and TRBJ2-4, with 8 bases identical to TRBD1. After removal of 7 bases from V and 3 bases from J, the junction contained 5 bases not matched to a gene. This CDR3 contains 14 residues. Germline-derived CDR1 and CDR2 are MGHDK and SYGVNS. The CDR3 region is CASNRTGSKNIQYF. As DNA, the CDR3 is TGTGCCAGCAATAGGACAGGGAGCAAAAACATTCAGTACTTC. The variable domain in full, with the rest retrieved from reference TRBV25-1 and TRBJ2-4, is EADIYQTPRYLVIGTGKKITLECSQTMGHDKMYWYQQDPGMELHLIHYSYGVNSTEKGDLSSESTVSRIRTEHFPLTLESARPSHTSQYLCASNRTGSKNIQYFGAGTRLSVL.

The CDR3 DNA reads as TGCGCCAGCAGCTTGGTAATGACTCTGGGGACCGGGGAGCTGTTTTTT. Translation: CASSLVMTLGTGELFF. The V call is TRBV5-1, the J call TRBJ2-2, with no clear D. V shed 0 bases and J shed 5 bases, with 14 bases lying between them. CDR3 length: 16 residues. The germline CDR1 and CDR2 sequences are SGHRS and YFSETQ.

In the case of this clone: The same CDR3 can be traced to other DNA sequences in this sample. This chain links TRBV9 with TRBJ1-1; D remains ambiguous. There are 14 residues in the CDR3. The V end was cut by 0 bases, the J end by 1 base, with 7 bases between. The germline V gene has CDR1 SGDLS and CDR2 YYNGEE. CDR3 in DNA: TGTGCCAGCAGCGTAGGCGCTGGGAACACTGAAGCTTTCTTT. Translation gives CASSVGAGNTEAFF.